This TCR beta chain was found in a study of CD8 T cells in Susac syndrome. After extraction with the RNeasy kit, roughly 0.45 to 1 ug of the RNA was reverse transcribed using random hexamers. From the immunoSEQ multiplex PCR reads, TCRdb called clonotypes with MiXCR, one entry per CDR3 protein. The repertoire has 150,000 to 200,000 distinct CDR3 sequences, about 95% of them found once; the top ten carry around 0.15%. This TCR came from a human donor with multiple sclerosis. Source material: CD8+ T cells from PBMCs.

The CDR3 loop reads CASSLAGLAGTPYEQYF. The CDR3 DNA is TGTGCCAGCAGCTTAGCGGGACTAGCGGGAACCCCCTACGAGCAGTACTTC. The V call is TRBV7-2, the J call TRBJ2-7; 13 positions agree with TRBD2. V lost 0 bases to trimming and J lost 2 bases; unmatched junction nucleotides: 4. The CDR3 is 17 residues long. Germline-derived CDR1 and CDR2 are SGHTA and FQGNSA.